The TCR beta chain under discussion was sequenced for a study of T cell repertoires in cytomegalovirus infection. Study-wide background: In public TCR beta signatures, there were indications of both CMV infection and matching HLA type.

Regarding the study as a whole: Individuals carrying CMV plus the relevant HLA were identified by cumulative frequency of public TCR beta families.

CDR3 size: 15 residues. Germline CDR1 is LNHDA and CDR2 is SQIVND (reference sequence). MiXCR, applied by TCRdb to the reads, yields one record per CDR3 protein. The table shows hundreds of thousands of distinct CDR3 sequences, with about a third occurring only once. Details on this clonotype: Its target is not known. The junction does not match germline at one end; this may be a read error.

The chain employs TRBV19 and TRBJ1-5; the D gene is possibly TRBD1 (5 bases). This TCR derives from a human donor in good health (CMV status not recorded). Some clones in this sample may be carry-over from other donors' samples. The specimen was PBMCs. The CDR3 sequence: CASIILRTRNIAQHF. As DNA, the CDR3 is TGTGCCAGTATTATACTTCGGACACGGAATATAGCCCAGCATTTT.